The 2 T cell receptor beta chains in this list originate from one sample, sequenced in a study of T-cell memory formation after mild COVID-19. One entry per CDR3 protein results from TCRdb running MiXCR on the 5' RACE reads. The data contain hundreds of thousands of distinct CDR3 sequences, more than 20% of them singletons. The sequenced material came from PBMCs or a T cell subset sorted from them (not recorded which). The receptors here all came from an adult woman who had mild COVID-19 (a few samples of this study predate the infection). Cell type and time point are not known.

The chain links TRBV7-9 to TRBJ2-5; possibly TRBD1 or TRBD2 for D (5 bases each). The V gene lost 4 bases and the J gene lost 5 bases, with 17 bases spanning the gap. The CDR3 runs to 15 residues. Per the germline V gene, CDR1 is SEHNR and CDR2 is FQNEAQ (reference sequence). The CDR3 loop is CASSSYGALTETQYF. The CDR3 DNA reads as TGTGCCAGCAGCTCATACGGGGCACTAACGGAGACCCAGTACTTC.

In this sample, this clonotype turned up a few times. This chain joins TRBV4-2 and TRBJ1-1; D is unresolved. The germline V and J ends were trimmed by 4 bases and 2 bases, with 17 bases remaining between them. The CDR3 sequence is 16 residues long. Germline assignment: CDR1 LGHNA and CDR2 YNFKEQ. For the CDR3, the DNA is TGTGCCAGCAGCCCCTTCGTAGGACGGAGCAACACTGAAGCTTTCTTT. Its translation is CASSPFVGRSNTEAFF.